Below are 21 T cell receptor beta chains sequenced from a single sample in a study of blood T cell repertoires in COVID-19. Produced via immunoSEQ multiplex PCR; TCRdb's table is partial and in-frame only. The data contain roughly 52,000 clones, about 91% of them seen just once; the ten biggest clones take up about 3.6%. Source material: peripheral blood. Every receptor here comes from a man in his forties or fifties with COVID-19, enrolled during active disease.

This rearrangement joins TRBV5-4 to TRBJ1-2, with D perhaps TRBD1 (5 bases). In germline, CDR1 is SGHNT, CDR2 YYREEE (reference sequence). Trimming cost V 0 bases and J 0 bases, with 21 bases left between them. This CDR3 comprises 19 residues. The CDR3 DNA follows: TGTGCCAGCAGCTTGGAGGCAGGGAGGGGTGGTAGAGCTAACTATGGCTACACCTTC. Translating gives CASSLEAGRGGRANYGYTF.

The chain couples TRBV29-1 to TRBJ1-3; D possibly corresponds to TRBD1 (6 bases). Trimming pared 0 bases from V and 4 bases from J, leaving 13 bases between. Germline V gene lookup returns CDR1 SQVTM and CDR2 ANQGSEA. This CDR3 has 15 residues. CDR3 in DNA: TGCAGCGTTGAAGATCAAAGGGGGGGAGGAAACACCATATATTTT. Its translation is CSVEDQRGGGNTIYF. Filled out from reference TRBV29-1 and TRBJ1-3, the complete variable domain reads SAVISQKPSRDICQRGTSLTIQCQVDSQVTMMFWYRQQPGQSLTLIATANQGSEATYESGFVIDKFPISRPNLTFSTLTVSNMSPEDSSIYLCSVEDQRGGGNTIYFGEGSWLTVV.

About this clone: Other nucleotide sequences from this sample produce the same CDR3. The chain has TRBV19 and TRBJ1-1, with D hard to call. V shed 3 bases and J shed 0 bases, with 8 bases lying between them. The CDR3 sequence is 14 residues long. In germline, CDR1 is LNHDA, CDR2 SQIVND (reference sequence). CDR3 loop: CASSIPGMNTEAFF. The CDR3, as DNA: TGTGCCAGTAGTATCCCAGGCATGAACACTGAAGCTTTCTTT.

This chain uses TRBV11-2 with TRBJ2-3; maybe TRBD2 (5 bases). V shed 5 bases and J shed 11 bases, with 14 bases lying between them. Germline loops: CDR1 SGHAT, CDR2 FQNNGV. The CDR3 is 12 amino acids. As DNA, the CDR3 is TGTGCCAGCAGCCCCCCGGGGTTACTGCAGTATTTT. It translates to CASSPPGLLQYF.

The V and J genes are TRBV2 and TRBJ1-1; D perhaps matches TRBD1 (5 bases). Looked up from germline, CDR1 is SNHLY and CDR2 is FYNNEI. The CDR3 has 12 residues. V was shortened by 9 bases and J by 7 bases, with 15 bases between the two germline ends. CDR3 region: CASEWGGGEAFF. The CDR3, as DNA: TGTGCCAGTGAATGGGGGGGTGGTGAAGCTTTCTTT.

The V call is TRBV5-1, the J call TRBJ2-2; 8 nucleotides line up with TRBD2. The germline V gene has CDR1 SGHRS and CDR2 YFSETQ. The ends lost 4 bases at V and 2 bases at J; junction bases unmatched: 10. This CDR3 region has 17 residues. The chain's CDR3 is CASSPGRSGGNTGELFF. The CDR3 DNA reads as TGCGCCAGCAGCCCCGGTAGAAGCGGGGGCAACACCGGGGAGCTGTTTTTT.

The chain carries TRBV19 and TRBJ2-3; no definite D call. Germline-derived CDR1 and CDR2 are LNHDA and SQIVND (reference sequence). This CDR3 is 13 amino acids long. V lost 7 bases, J lost 0 bases, and 8 bases lay in between. CDR3 coding DNA: TGTGCCAGTAAGGCGGATAGCACAGATACGCAGTATTTT. It yields the protein CASKADSTDTQYF.

The V and J genes are TRBV25-1 and TRBJ1-1; weak D call: TRBD1 (6 bases). Per germline, CDR1 MGHDK and CDR2 SYGVNS. V lost 2 bases and J 8 bases, leaving 12 bases between the germline ends. The CDR3 is 13 amino acids. The CDR3 coding sequence is TGTGCCAGCAGTGAACCGGGACAAGCAGAAGCTTTCTTT. Its protein product is CASSEPGQAEAFF.

The chain has TRBV11-2 and TRBJ2-1; 15 bases agree with TRBD2. Trimming cost V 3 bases and J 7 bases; bases outside gene matches: 4. Per the germline V gene, CDR1 is SGHAT and CDR2 is FQNNGV. The CDR3 loop spans 16 amino acids. The DNA for the CDR3 is TGTGCCAGCAGCTTGGGACTAGCGGGAGGACTGAATGAGCAGTTCTTC. Its protein is CASSLGLAGGLNEQFF. Looking up the rest from reference TRBV11-2 and TRBJ2-1 gives the full variable domain: EAGVAQSPRYKIIEKRQSVAFWCNPISGHATLYWYQQILGQGPKLLIQFQNNGVVDDSQLPKDRFSAERLKGVDSTLKIQPAKLEDSAVYLCASSLGLAGGLNEQFFGPGTRLTVL.

The chain employs TRBV3-1 (or the pseudogene TRBV3-2) and TRBJ1-3, with TRBD1 matching over 8 bases. The CDR3 has 15 amino acids. Per the germline V gene, CDR1 is LGHDT and CDR2 is YNNKEL (reference sequence). With 2 bases clipped from V and 3 bases from J, the junction kept 3 bases outside the gene matches. The CDR3 coding sequence is TGTGCCAGCAGCCAAAGGACAGGGTTTGGAAACACCATATATTTT. As protein: CASSQRTGFGNTIYF.

This chain uses TRBV5-6 with TRBJ2-7; 7 positions match TRBD1. The germline V gene has CDR1 SGHDT and CDR2 YYEEEE. The CDR3 has 14 residues. Trimming took 0 bases from V and 6 from J; bases not matched to a gene: 6. CDR3 sequence: CASSLGTGWGEQYF. As DNA, the CDR3 is TGTGCCAGCAGCTTGGGGACAGGCTGGGGCGAGCAGTACTTC. The full variable domain, its missing parts supplied by reference TRBV5-6 and TRBJ2-7, is DAGVTQSPTHLIKTRGQQVTLRCSPKSGHDTVSWYQQALGQGPQFIFQYYEEEERQRGNFPDRFSGHQFPNYSSELNVNALLLGDSALYLCASSLGTGWGEQYFGPGTRLTVT.

This chain uses TRBV27 with TRBJ1-5; D perhaps matches TRBD1 (5 bases). From germline, CDR1 is MNHEY and CDR2 SMNVEV (reference sequence). The V and J ends lost 3 bases and 7 bases respectively, with 7 bases between them. The CDR3 totals 12 residues. The CDR3 DNA reads TGTGCCAGCAGTTTTTGGGGCCAGCCCCAGCATTTT. Its translation is CASSFWGQPQHF.

The chain is built from TRBV5-1 and TRBJ2-5; 7 positions match TRBD1. Germline-derived CDR1 and CDR2 are SGHRS and YFSETQ. J gave up 2 bases and V 5 bases, and 0 bases lay outside the gene matches. The CDR3 loop spans 12 amino acids. DNA of the CDR3: TGCGCCAGCAGACAGGGGCAAGAGACCCAGTACTTC. This translates into CASRQGQETQYF.

The rearrangement uses TRBV2 and TRBJ1-4; 12 nucleotides align to TRBD1. This CDR3 has 14 amino acids. CDR1 is SNHLY, CDR2 FYNNEI, per germline. V lost 5 bases, J lost 8 bases, and 3 bases stayed unmatched. The DNA for the CDR3 is TGTGCCAGCAGTTGGGACAGGGGGCGCGAAAAACTGTTTTTT. As protein: CASSWDRGREKLFF.

The chain joins TRBV29-1 to TRBJ2-3, with 8 bases aligning to TRBD2. Per the germline V gene, CDR1 is SQVTM and CDR2 is ANQGSEA. The length of the CDR3 is 14 residues. The trim removed 1 base at V and 4 bases at J, leaving 4 bases unmatched. Here the CDR3 DNA reads TGCAGCGTTGAAGCGGCGGGGGGAGCAGATACGCAGTATTTT. It codes for CSVEAAGGADTQYF.

The V gene is TRBV27, the J gene TRBJ2-2; no clear D gene. The CDR3 spans 12 residues. In germline, CDR1 is MNHEY, CDR2 SMNVEV (reference sequence). Between the trimmed V and J ends, which lost 5 bases and 2 bases, there was a span of 3 bases. The CDR3 reads CASSPNTGELFF. CDR3 nucleotides: TGTGCCAGCAGTCCAAACACCGGGGAGCTGTTTTTT.

The J gene is TRBJ2-3, the V gene TRBV4-1, with 10 bases aligning to TRBD1. CDR3 length: 16 amino acids. Trimming cost V 2 bases and J 4 bases; bases outside gene matches: 6. CDR1 is MGHRA, CDR2 YSYEKL, per germline. CDR3 bases: TGCGCCAGCAGCCAACAAGACAGGGGGCGGTCAGATACGCAGTATTTT. Translated, it gives CASSQQDRGRSDTQYF.

This chain uses TRBV5-4 with TRBJ2-1; the D gene is possibly TRBD2 (6 bases). V was trimmed by 0 bases and J by 9 bases, leaving 13 bases between them. This CDR3 comprises 14 residues. CDR1 and CDR2 from the germline V gene are SGHNT and YYREEE (reference sequence). CDR3 loop: CASSLARGSTEQFF. The CDR3 nucleotides are TGTGCCAGCAGCTTGGCTCGGGGGAGTACTGAGCAGTTCTTC.

The chain joins TRBV9 to TRBJ2-1, with 9 bases aligning to TRBD2. The V gene's germline CDR1 is SGDLS and CDR2 YYNGEE. CDR3 size: 17 residues. The ends lost 4 bases at V and 7 bases at J; junction bases unmatched: 15. CDR3 bases: TGTGCCAGCAGCCTCCGCGGGCGGGAGGGCGTCGGGAATGAGCAGTTCTTC. Its protein is CASSLRGREGVGNEQFF.

J is TRBJ2-1 and V is TRBV14; D ambiguous. Germline lookup yields CDR1 SGHDN and CDR2 FVKESK. The CDR3 contains 14 residues. V was cut by 4 bases and J by 7 bases, with 14 bases left in between. CDR3: CASSRELSENEQFF. CDR3 DNA sequence: TGTGCCAGCAGCCGAGAGCTCAGTGAAAATGAGCAGTTCTTC.

V and J are TRBV4-1 and TRBJ1-1; tentative D call: TRBD1 (6 bases). The germline V gene encodes CDR1 MGHRA and CDR2 YSYEKL. The CDR3 extends over 16 amino acids. V was cut by 0 bases and J by 6 bases, with 17 bases left in between. The CDR3 region has the DNA TGCGCCAGCAGCCAAGAGCCCGGACAGAGGAGCGCTGAAGCTTTCTTT. It specifies CASSQEPGQRSAEAFF.